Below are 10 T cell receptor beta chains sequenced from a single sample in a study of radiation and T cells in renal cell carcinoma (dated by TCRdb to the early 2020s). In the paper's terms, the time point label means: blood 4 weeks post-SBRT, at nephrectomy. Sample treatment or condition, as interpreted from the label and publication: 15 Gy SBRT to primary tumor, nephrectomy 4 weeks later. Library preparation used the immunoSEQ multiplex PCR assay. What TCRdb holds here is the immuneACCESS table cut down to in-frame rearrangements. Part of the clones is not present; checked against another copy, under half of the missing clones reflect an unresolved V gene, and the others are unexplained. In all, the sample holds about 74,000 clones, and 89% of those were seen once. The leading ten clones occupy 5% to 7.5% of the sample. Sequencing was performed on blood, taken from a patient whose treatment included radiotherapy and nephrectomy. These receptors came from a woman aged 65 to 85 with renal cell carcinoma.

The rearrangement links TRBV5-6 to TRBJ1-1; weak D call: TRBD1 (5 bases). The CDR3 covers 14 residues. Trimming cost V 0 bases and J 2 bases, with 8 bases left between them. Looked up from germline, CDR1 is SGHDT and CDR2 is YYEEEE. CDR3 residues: CASSLAWDNTEAFF. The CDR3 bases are TGTGCCAGCAGCTTGGCCTGGGACAACACTGAAGCTTTCTTT.

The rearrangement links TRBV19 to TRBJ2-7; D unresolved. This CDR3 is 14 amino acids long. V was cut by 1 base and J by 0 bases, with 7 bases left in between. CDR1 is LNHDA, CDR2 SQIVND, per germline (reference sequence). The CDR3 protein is CASSIGMGSYEQYF. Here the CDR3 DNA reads TGTGCCAGTAGTATAGGTATGGGCTCCTACGAGCAGTACTTC.

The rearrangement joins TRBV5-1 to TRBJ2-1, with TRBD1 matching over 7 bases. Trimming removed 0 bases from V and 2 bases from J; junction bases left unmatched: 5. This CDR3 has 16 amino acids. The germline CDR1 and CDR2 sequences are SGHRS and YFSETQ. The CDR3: CASSLGQGVTYNEQFF. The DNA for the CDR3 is TGCGCCAGCAGCTTGGGACAGGGAGTAACCTACAATGAGCAGTTCTTC.

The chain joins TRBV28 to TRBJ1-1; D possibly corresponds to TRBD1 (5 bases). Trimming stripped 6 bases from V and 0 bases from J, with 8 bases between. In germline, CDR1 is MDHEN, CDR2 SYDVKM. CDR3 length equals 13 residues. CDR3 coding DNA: TGTGCCAGCAGGTCGACAGTGAACACTGAAGCTTTCTTT. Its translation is CASRSTVNTEAFF.

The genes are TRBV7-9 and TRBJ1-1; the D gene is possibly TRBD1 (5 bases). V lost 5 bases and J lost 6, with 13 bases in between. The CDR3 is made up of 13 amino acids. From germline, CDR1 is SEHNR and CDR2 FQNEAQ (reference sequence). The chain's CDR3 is CASSPGGTPEAFF. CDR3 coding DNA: TGTGCCAGCAGCCCCGGGGGTACCCCTGAAGCTTTCTTT.

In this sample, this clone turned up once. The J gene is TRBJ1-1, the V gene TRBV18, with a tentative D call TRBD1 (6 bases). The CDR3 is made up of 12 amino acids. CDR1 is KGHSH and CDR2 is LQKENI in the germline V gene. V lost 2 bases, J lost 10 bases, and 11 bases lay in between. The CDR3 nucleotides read TGTGCCAGCTCACCAGGGGGCCGCACAGCTTTCTTT. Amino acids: CASSPGGRTAFF.

The CDR3: CATSRAGYRALNNEQFF. The CDR3 DNA sequence: TGTGCCACCAGCAGAGCCGGCTACAGGGCGTTGAACAATGAGCAGTTCTTC. J is TRBJ2-1 and V is TRBV15; TRBD1 is a possible D gene (6 bases). The CDR3 has 17 amino acids. In germline, CDR1 is LNHNV, CDR2 YYDKDF (reference sequence). V dropped 1 base and J dropped 5 bases, with 18 bases sitting between them.

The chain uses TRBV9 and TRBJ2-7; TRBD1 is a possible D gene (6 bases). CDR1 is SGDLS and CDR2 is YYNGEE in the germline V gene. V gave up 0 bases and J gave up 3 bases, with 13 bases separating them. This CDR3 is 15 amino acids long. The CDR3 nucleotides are TGTGCCAGCAGCGTAGGACCAGGGGCTAACTACGAGCAGTACTTC. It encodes CASSVGPGANYEQYF.

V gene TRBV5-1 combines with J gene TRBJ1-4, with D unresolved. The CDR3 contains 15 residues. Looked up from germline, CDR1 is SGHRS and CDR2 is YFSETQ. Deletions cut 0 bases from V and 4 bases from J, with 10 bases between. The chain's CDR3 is CASSLEGRLNEKLFF. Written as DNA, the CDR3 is TGCGCCAGCAGCTTGGAGGGAAGGCTTAATGAAAAACTGTTTTTT.

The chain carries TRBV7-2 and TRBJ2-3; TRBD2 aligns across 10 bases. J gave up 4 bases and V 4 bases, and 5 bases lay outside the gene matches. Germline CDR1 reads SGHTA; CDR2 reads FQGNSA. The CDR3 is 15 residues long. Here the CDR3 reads CASSSGTSEADTQYF. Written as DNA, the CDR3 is TGTGCCAGCAGCTCCGGGACTAGCGAGGCAGATACGCAGTATTTT.